One sample yielded the 3 T cell receptor beta chains listed below, sequenced in a study of OX40 agonist ivuxolimab in advanced cancers. Here immunoSEQ multiplex PCR was the method, and the copy in TCRdb shows in-frame clones only, minus some. In the table there are about 26,000 clones, around 79% of which are singletons. The source material was CD4+ or CD8+ T cells sorted from blood, sampled in a trial of the OX40 agonist ivuxolimab. The source of these receptors is an adult with an advanced solid tumor such as melanoma, head and neck, liver or kidney cancer.

Concerning this clone itself: A much more abundant neighbour one base away suggests this may be a read error. The genes are TRBV28 and TRBJ2-1; D perhaps matches TRBD2 (5 bases). This CDR3 has 15 residues. Germline V gene data show CDR1 as MDHEN and CDR2 as SYDVKM. The CDR3 DNA reads as TGTGCCGGCAGGCTGGACTGGAGCTCCTACAATGAGCAGTTCTTC. Translated: CAGRLDWSSYNEQFF.

The chain has TRBV6-4 and TRBJ2-2; maybe TRBD2 (5 bases). The CDR3 runs 16 residues. The germline V and J ends were trimmed by 0 bases and 3 bases, with 11 bases remaining between them. In germline, CDR1 is MRHNA, CDR2 SNTAGT. Here the CDR3 reads CASSDSLQRDTGELFF. The CDR3 coding sequence is TGTGCCAGCAGTGACTCGCTTCAGAGGGACACCGGGGAGCTGTTTTTT.

The chain has TRBV11-2 and TRBJ2-5; 12 nucleotides agree with TRBD2. Unmatched junction bases numbered 6, after V lost 5 bases and J lost 5 bases. Germline V gene data show CDR1 as SGHAT and CDR2 as FQNNGV. The CDR3 has 15 residues. CDR3 sequence: CASSLTSGSEETQYF. The CDR3 bases are TGTGCCAGCAGCCTGACTAGCGGGAGTGAGGAGACCCAGTACTTC.